The rows below give T cell receptor beta chains drawn from one sample of a study of cytomegalovirus exposure and HLA in healthy donors. Assay used: immunoSEQ multiplex PCR; TCRdb lists only in-frame clones, some missing. The table includes 150,000 to 200,000 clones, around three quarters detected once. The sequenced sample consisted of PBMCs. These receptors all stem from a woman aged 25 to 39 in good health and CMV-seropositive. The CDR3 runs from the conserved cysteine through the conserved F or W. The order of the fields is V gene, J gene, D gene, clone size, CDR3 DNA, CDR3 protein. D genes are given only for firm matches. The size field is filled for only some rows; it gives once, few, many or a size class.

>TRBV4-3|TRBJ2-1|TRBD2|once
TGCGCCAGCAGCCAAGAAGGGCGGGAGTCGGCTGAGCAGTTCTTC
CASSQEGRESAEQFF
>TRBV20-1|TRBJ1-1|NA|NA
TGCAGTGCTAGAAGAGAGCCTGAAGCTTTCTTT
CSARREPEAFF
>TRBV28|TRBJ2-7|TRBD1|NA
TGTGCCAGCAGCCGGGACAGGTACTACGAGCAGTACTTC
CASSRDRYYEQYF
>TRBV5-1|TRBJ2-5|TRBD1|NA
TGCGCCAGCAGCGTGCAGACAGGGGGTAGGGAGACCCAGTACTTC
CASSVQTGGRETQYF
>TRBV27|TRBJ1-2|TRBD1|NA
TGTGCCAGCAGGCGATCCGGGACAGGGGATTTAGCTAACTATGGCTACACCTTC
CASRRSGTGDLANYGYTF
>TRBV6-5|TRBJ2-5|TRBD2|NA
TGTGCCAGCAGTTACCTCGAGCTAGCGGGAGTGGTGACCCAGTACTTC
CASSYLELAGVVTQYF
>TRBV10-2|TRBJ2-7|NA|NA
TGCGCCAGCAGTGAGTTATACGAGCAGTACTTC
CASSELYEQYF
>TRBV14|TRBJ1-4|NA|NA
TGTGCCAGCAGGAGCAGGGATTCAACTAATGAAAAACTGTTTTTT
CASRSRDSTNEKLFF
>TRBV5-1|TRBJ2-6|TRBD1|few
TGCGCCAGCACCCGACAGGGATCTGGGGCCAACGTCCTGACTTTC
CASTRQGSGANVLTF
>TRBV27|TRBJ1-3|NA|few
TGTGCCAGCAGTTCCCGCCCAGTGACAGGAGGCGACTCTGGAAACACCATATATTTT
CASSSRPVTGGDSGNTIYF
>TRBV9|TRBJ1-1|TRBD1|NA
TGTGCCAGCAGCCCCCGAGGGGGACAGTTCCACCGGGAAGCTTTCTTT
CASSPRGGQFHREAFF
>TRBV15|TRBJ2-2|NA|once
TGTGCCACCAGCAGACCAGGGGCCACGAACACCGGGGAGCTGTTTTTT
CATSRPGATNTGELFF
>TRBV5-8|TRBJ1-1|NA|NA
TGTGCCAGCAGCTCGACCCCTGGAGACACTGAAGCTTTCTTT
CASSSTPGDTEAFF
>TRBV5-1|TRBJ1-3|TRBD1|NA
TGCGCCAGCAGCTTGGGGGGGGACAGCTCTGGAAACACCATATATTTT
CASSLGGDSSGNTIYF
>TRBV30|TRBJ2-7|TRBD1|few
TGTGCCTGGAGTGGACAGGGTTCTCGGTACGAGCAGTACTTC
CAWSGQGSRYEQYF
>TRBV10-3|TRBJ2-2|TRBD1|NA
TGTGCCATCAGGGGACAGGGCCGTGGCACCGGGGAGCTGTTTTTT
CAIRGQGRGTGELFF
>TRBV5-6|TRBJ2-3|NA|NA
TGTGCCAGCAGCTTTGGACTATATCCAAGCACAGATACGCAGTATTTT
CASSFGLYPSTDTQYF
>TRBV13|TRBJ1-2|NA|NA
TGTGCCAGCAGCTTTGGGAGCTATGGCTACACCTTC
CASSFGSYGYTF
>TRBV4-3|TRBJ1-6|TRBD1|NA
TGCGCCAGCAGCCAAGGAGAAGGGACAGAAGATAATTCACCCCTCCACTTT
CASSQGEGTEDNSPLHF
>TRBV25-1|TRBJ1-1|TRBD1|NA
TGTGCCAGCAGAGCGACAGGGTCGAACACTGAAGCTTTCTTT
CASRATGSNTEAFF
>TRBV7-2|TRBJ1-1|NA|NA
TGTGCCAGCAGCTTTCCACAGGGCGCTGAAGCTTTCTTT
CASSFPQGAEAFF
>TRBV5-5|TRBJ2-1|TRBD2|NA
TGTGCCAGCAGCTTCTCCCCTCAAACTAGCGGGCTAAAGGGAAATGAGCAGTTCTTC
CASSFSPQTSGLKGNEQFF
>TRBV18|TRBJ2-7|TRBD2|NA
TGTGCCAGCTCACCGCTCGGGACTAGCGGGGGGCCCTACGAGCAGTACTTC
CASSPLGTSGGPYEQYF
>TRBV20-1|TRBJ2-7|NA|once
TGCAGTGCTGGTTCAGGGTACGAGCAGTACTTC
CSAGSGYEQYF
>TRBV7-2|TRBJ2-7|NA|NA
TGTGCCAGCAGAGCTAGCTTCAGTGGCTCCTACGAGCAGTACTTC
CASRASFSGSYEQYF
>TRBV4-1|TRBJ2-2|NA|few
TGCGCCAGCAGCCAAGAGCAACTCACCGGGGAGCTGTTTTTT
CASSQEQLTGELFF
>TRBV19|TRBJ2-3|NA|NA
TGTGCCAGCGACCGAGGGAGCACAGATACGCAGTATTTT
CASDRGSTDTQYF
>TRBV30|TRBJ1-6|NA|NA
TGTGCCTGGAGCCCCGACTCTAGCTCCTATAATTCACCCCTCCACTTT
CAWSPDSSSYNSPLHF
>TRBV5-1|TRBJ2-1|TRBD2|NA
TGCGCCAGCAGCTTTGATCCCCCACTAGCGGGAGCAAGCGAGCAGTTCTTC
CASSFDPPLAGASEQFF
>TRBV6-5|TRBJ1-2|TRBD1|few
TGTGCCAGCAAAACAGGGGGCGAGCGGGGCTACACCTTC
CASKTGGERGYTF
>TRBV5-1|TRBJ1-3|NA|NA
TGCGCCAGCAGCTTGAGAGGATCCGGAAACACCATATATTTT
CASSLRGSGNTIYF
>TRBV27|TRBJ1-5|NA|NA
TGTGCCAGCAGTTCCTCAGGGGCTAGCAATCAGCCCCAGCATTTT
CASSSSGASNQPQHF
>TRBV6-5|TRBJ1-1|NA|NA
TGTGCGACGTGGGTGCCTGGGGGCTGTGAAGCTTTCTTT
CATWVPGGCEAFF
>TRBV12-2|TRBJ1-5|NA|NA
TGTGCAAGTCGCTTCCCCCCCCCGGCCCAGCATTTT
CASRFPPPAQHF
>TRBV5-1|TRBJ1-6|NA|NA
TGCGCCAGCAGCTTGGCGTATGAGTCACCCCTCCACTTT
CASSLAYESPLHF
>TRBV28|TRBJ1-5|NA|NA
TGTGCCAGCAGCCCACCAATGGGCCATTCCTTCAATCAGCCCCAGCATTTT
CASSPPMGHSFNQPQHF
>TRBV7-6|TRBJ2-3|NA|NA
TGTGCCAGCAGCTTAGCGCACAAAACAGATACGCAGTATTTT
CASSLAHKTDTQYF
>TRBV7-2|TRBJ1-5|TRBD1|NA
TGTGCCAGCAGCCGAACAGGGGACCAGCCCCAGCATTTT
CASSRTGDQPQHF
>TRBV5-8|TRBJ2-7|NA|NA
TGTGCCAGCAGTTTTCTAGCCTCCTACGAGCAGTACTTC
CASSFLASYEQYF
>TRBV4-3|TRBJ2-1|NA|NA
TGCGCCAGCAGCCGTCACCGGGACTCCCAATCCGCTAACTACAATGAGCAGTTCTTC
CASSRHRDSQSANYNEQFF
>TRBV18|TRBJ2-1|NA|NA
TGTGCCAGCTCACCCTACCCAGGGGCCGGGTACAATGAGCAGTTCTTC
CASSPYPGAGYNEQFF
>TRBV9|TRBJ1-2|NA|few
TGTGCCAGCCGGCGTGTTGGGCTCTATGGCTACACCTTC
CASRRVGLYGYTF
>TRBV5-1|TRBJ2-3|TRBD2|NA
TGCGCCAGCAGCTTGACTAGCGGGGGAGATACGCAGTATTTT
CASSLTSGGDTQYF